This TCR beta chain appears in the sequencing data of a study of T cell responses to AZD1222 COVID-19 vaccine. The CDR3 covers 15 residues. Looked up from germline, CDR1 is MNHEY and CDR2 is SMNVEV (reference sequence). Trimming cost V 8 bases and J 0 bases, with 17 bases left between them. Generated by immunoSEQ multiplex PCR, the TCRdb table keeps only in-frame clones and is missing some. The table shows roughly 100,000 clones, with over 75% occurring only once. Findings and caveats of the study: Increases in Spike-specific TCR breadth and depth were seen after two AZD1222 doses. Baseline seropositives among AZD1222 recipients totaled only five to seven.

Comments on this clone: No antigen is known for it.

Sequences were derived from peripheral blood, sampled on day 0 of AZD1222 vaccination. This sequence was found in an adult in good health. The rearrangement links TRBV27 to TRBJ2-7, with D unclear. DNA for the CDR3: TGTGCCAGCGGAAACTGGCCAGTAAGCTCCTACGAGCAGTACTTC. Its translation is CASGNWPVSSYEQYF.